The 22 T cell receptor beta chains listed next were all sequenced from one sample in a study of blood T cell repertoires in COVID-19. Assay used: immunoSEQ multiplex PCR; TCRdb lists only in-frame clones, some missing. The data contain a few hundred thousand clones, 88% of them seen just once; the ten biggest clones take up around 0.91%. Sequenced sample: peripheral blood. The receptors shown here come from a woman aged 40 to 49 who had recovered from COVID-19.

For the CDR3, the DNA is TGTGCCAGCAGCCAAGGTACTGTCTATGGCTACACCTTC. It codes for CASSQGTVYGYTF. This sequence joins TRBV3-1 (or the pseudogene TRBV3-2) and TRBJ1-2, with D unresolved. The V and J ends lost 1 base and 4 bases respectively, with 7 bases between them. The germline V gene encodes CDR1 LGHDT and CDR2 YNNKEL (reference sequence). This CDR3 is 13 amino acids long.

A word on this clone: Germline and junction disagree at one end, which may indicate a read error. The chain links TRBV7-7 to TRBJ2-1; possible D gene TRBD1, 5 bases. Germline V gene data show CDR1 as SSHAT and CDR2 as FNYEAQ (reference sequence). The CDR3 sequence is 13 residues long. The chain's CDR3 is CASSLGAHNEQFF. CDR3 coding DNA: TGTGCTAGCAGCTTAGGGGCCCACAATGAGCAGTTCTTC.

For the CDR3, the DNA is TGTGCCTGGGCAGGGTATTACGAGCAGTACTTC. It translates to CAWAGYYEQYF. The rearrangement uses TRBV30 and TRBJ2-7; possible D gene TRBD1, 5 bases. CDR1 is GTSNPN and CDR2 is SVGIG in the germline V gene (reference sequence). V dropped 5 bases and J dropped 4 bases, with 9 bases sitting between them. This CDR3 spans 11 amino acids. The full variable domain, completed using reference TRBV30 and TRBJ2-7, is SQTIHQWPATLVQPVGSPLSLECTVEGTSNPNLYWYRQAAGRGLQLLFYSVGIGQISSEVPQNLSASRPQDRQFILSSKKLLLSDSGFYLCAWAGYYEQYFGPGTRLTVT.

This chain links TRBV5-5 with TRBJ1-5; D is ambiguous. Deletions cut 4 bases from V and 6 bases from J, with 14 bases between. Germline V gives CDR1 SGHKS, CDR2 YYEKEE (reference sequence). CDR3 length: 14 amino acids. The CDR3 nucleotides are TGTGCCAGCAGCCTGGGGAGGTCCGGTCAGCCCCAGCATTTT. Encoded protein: CASSLGRSGQPQHF.

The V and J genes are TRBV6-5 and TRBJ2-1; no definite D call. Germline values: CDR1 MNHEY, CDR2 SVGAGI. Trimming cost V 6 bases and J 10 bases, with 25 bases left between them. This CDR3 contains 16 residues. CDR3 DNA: TGTGCCAGCAGCTACAGCCGGTCGGTGGAGTACGAGGAGCAGTTCTTC. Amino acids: CASSYSRSVEYEEQFF.

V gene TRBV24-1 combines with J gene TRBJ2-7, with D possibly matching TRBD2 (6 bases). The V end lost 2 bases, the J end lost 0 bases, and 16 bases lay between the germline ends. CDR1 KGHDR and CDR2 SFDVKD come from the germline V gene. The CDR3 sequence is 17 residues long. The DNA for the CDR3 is TGTGCCACCAGTGATTGGCCCCAGTTCGGGAGCTCCTACGAGCAGTACGTC. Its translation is CATSDWPQFGSSYEQYV.

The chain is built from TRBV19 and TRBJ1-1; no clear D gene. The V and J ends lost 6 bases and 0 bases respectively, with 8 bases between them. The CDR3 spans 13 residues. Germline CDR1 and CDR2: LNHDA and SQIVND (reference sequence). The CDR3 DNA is TGTGCCAGTAGCACGTACATGAACACTGAAGCTTTCTTT. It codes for CASSTYMNTEAFF.

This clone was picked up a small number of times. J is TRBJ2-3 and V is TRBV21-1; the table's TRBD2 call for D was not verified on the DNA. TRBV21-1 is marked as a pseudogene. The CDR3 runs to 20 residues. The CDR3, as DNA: TGTGCCAGCAGCAAAGGAGTACTGCGGGAGTGCGCGTGGGGCACAGATACGCAGTATTTT. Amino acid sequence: CASSKGVLRECAWGTDTQYF.

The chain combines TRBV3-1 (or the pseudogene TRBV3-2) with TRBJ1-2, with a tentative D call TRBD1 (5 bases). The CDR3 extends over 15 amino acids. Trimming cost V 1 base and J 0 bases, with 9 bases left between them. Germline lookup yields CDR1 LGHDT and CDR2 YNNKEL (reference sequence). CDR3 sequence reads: CASSQGVTANYGYTF. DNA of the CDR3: TGTGCCAGCAGCCAAGGGGTGACAGCTAACTATGGCTACACCTTC.

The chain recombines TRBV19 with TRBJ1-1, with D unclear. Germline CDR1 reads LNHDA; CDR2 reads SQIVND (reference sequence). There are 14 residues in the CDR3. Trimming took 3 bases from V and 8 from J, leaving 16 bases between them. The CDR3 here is CASSMPGRPWEAFF. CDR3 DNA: TGTGCCAGTAGTATGCCAGGCCGACCTTGGGAAGCTTTCTTT. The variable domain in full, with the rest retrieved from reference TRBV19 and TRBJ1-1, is DGGITQSPKYLFRKEGQNVTLSCEQNLNHDAMYWYRQDPGQGLRLIYYSQIVNDFQKGDIAEGYSVSREKKESFPLTVTSAQKNPTAFYLCASSMPGRPWEAFFGQGTRLTVV.

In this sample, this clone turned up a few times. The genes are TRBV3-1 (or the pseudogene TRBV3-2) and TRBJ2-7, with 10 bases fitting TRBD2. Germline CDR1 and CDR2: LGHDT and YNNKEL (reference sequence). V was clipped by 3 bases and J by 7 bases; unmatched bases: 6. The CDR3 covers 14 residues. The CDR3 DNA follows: TGTGCCAGCAGCCAGCTAGCGGGAGAGGGGGAGCAGTACTTC. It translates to CASSQLAGEGEQYF.

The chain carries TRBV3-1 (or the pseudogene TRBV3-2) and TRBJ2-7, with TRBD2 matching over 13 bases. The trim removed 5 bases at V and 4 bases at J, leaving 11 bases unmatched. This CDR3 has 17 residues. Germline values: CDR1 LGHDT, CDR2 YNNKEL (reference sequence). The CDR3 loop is CASSYRTSGSLVYEQYF. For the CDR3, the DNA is TGTGCCAGCAGCTACCGGACTAGCGGGAGTTTGGTGTACGAGCAGTACTTC.

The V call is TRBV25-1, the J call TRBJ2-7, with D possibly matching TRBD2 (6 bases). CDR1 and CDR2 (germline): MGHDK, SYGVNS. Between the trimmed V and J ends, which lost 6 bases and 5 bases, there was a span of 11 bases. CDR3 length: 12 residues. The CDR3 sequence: CASRGGFHEQYF. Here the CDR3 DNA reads TGTGCCAGCAGGGGGGGATTCCACGAGCAGTACTTC.

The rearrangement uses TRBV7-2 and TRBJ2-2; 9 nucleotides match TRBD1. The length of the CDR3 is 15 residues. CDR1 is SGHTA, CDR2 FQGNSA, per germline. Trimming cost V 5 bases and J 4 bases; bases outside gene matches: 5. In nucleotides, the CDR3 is TGTGCCAGCAGCCGGGACAGGGTCCCCACCGGGGAGCTGTTTTTT. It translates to CASSRDRVPTGELFF.

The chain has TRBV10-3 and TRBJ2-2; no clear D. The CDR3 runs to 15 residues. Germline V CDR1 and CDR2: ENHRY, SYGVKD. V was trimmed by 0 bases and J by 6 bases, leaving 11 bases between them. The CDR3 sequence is CAISESFSSAGELFF. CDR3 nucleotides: TGTGCCATCAGTGAGTCTTTCTCCTCAGCCGGGGAGCTGTTTTTT.

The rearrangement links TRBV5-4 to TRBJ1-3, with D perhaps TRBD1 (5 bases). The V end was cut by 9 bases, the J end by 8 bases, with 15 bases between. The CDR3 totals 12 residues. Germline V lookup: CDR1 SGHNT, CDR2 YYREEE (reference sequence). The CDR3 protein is CATRGGTDTIYF. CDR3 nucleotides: TGTGCCACCCGCGGGGGAACGGACACCATATATTTT.

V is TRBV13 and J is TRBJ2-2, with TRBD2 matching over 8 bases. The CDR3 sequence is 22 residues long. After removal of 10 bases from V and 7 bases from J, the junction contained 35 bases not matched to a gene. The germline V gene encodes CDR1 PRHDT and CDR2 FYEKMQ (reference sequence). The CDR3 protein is CATGIYPATHQSGSSFGGELFF. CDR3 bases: TGTGCCACCGGAATTTACCCAGCTACCCACCAAAGCGGGAGCAGTTTTGGCGGGGAGCTGTTTTTT.

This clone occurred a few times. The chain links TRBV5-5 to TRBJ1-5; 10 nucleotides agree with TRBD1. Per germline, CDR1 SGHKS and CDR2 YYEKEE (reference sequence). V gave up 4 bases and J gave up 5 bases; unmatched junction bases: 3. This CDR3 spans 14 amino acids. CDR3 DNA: TGTGCCAGCAGCGAGACAGGGGGCTATCAGCCCCAGCATTTT. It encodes CASSETGGYQPQHF.

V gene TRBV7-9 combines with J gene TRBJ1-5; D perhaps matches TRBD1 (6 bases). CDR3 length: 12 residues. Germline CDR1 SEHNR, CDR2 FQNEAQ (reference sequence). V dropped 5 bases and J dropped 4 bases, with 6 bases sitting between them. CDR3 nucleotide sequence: TGTGCCAGCAGCCAGGGGAATCAGCCCCAGCATTTT. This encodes CASSQGNQPQHF.

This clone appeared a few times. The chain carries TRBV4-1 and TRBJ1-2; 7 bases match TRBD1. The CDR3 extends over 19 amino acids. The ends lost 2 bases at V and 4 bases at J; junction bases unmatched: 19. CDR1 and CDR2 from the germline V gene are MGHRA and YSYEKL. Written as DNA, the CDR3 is TGCGCCAGCAGCCAACCCCGGTGGGCAGGGGGGCGATGGGCCTATGGCTACACCTTC. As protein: CASSQPRWAGGRWAYGYTF.

The CDR3 DNA follows: TGTGCCACCAGCAGCCGGGTGGCTGAAGCTTTCTTT. This translates into CATSSRVAEAFF. The chain recombines TRBV15 with TRBJ1-1; D unresolved. V lost 3 bases and J 6 bases, leaving 8 bases between the germline ends. In germline, CDR1 is LNHNV, CDR2 YYDKDF (reference sequence). This CDR3 spans 12 amino acids.

In DNA, the CDR3 is TGCGCCAGCACGATCTGGGTATTTGGACTAGCGCCAGATACGCAGTATTTT. Its protein product is CASTIWVFGLAPDTQYF. The chain joins TRBV23-1 to TRBJ2-3; 9 bases fit TRBD2. TRBV23-1 is known as an ORF, though its function is uncertain. With 7 bases clipped from V and 4 bases from J, the junction kept 15 bases outside the gene matches. The length of the CDR3 is 17 residues.